Detailed here is one T cell receptor (beta chain). These data belong to a study of control samples from healthy donors and cancer patients. Some clones are missing from TCRdb's copy, which holds only in-frame ones; the method was immunoSEQ multiplex PCR. The sample yields about 150,000 clones, 85% to 95% seen once. V shed 2 bases and J shed 1 base, with 4 bases lying between them. Germline V gene sequence: CDR1 GTSNPN, CDR2 SVGIG (reference sequence). CDR3 length equals 12 residues. The V gene is TRBV30, the J gene TRBJ2-3, with D uncertain. The sequenced sample consisted of blood. The receptor comes from a woman aged 40 to 50 in good health. The CDR3 bases are TGTGCCTGGAGTACAGGCACAGATACGCAGTATTTT. Translated: CAWSTGTDTQYF.